This TCR beta chain emerged from a study of PD-1 blockade in classical Hodgkin lymphoma. Time point meaning: cycle 4 day 1 (C4D1), after 5 to 7 weeks of nivolumab. There was relapse after autologous stem cell transplantation in every patient, and there was variation in brentuximab vedotin exposure. Assay: immunoSEQ multiplex PCR; the TCRdb copy retains only in-frame clones and omits some. The table lists tens of thousands of clones, more than 65% of them singletons. Trimming left V 1 base short and J 7 bases short, with 5 bases between. Germline V gene lookup returns CDR1 SGHTA and CDR2 FQGNSA. The CDR3 consists of 12 residues.

The sample here was peripheral blood mononuclear cells (PBMCs), taken before the fourth cycle of nivolumab. The chain employs TRBV7-2 and TRBJ2-1; weak D call: TRBD1 (5 bases). This sequence was found in a human donor with classical Hodgkin lymphoma. CDR3 in DNA: TGTGCCAGCAGCTTAGGACAGAATGAGCAGTTCTTC. Translating gives CASSLGQNEQFF.